The source of this T cell receptor (beta chain) is a study of T cell repertoires in cytomegalovirus infection. Study-wide context: TCR beta signatures that were public indicated CMV infection and matching HLA type. Notes on the study in general: The ex vivo response was dominated by HLA-C-restricted CMV-specific TCR beta clonotypes. Public TCR beta family frequency separated CMV-and-HLA carriers, including in an independent cohort.

As for this clonotype: No antigen is known for it.

TCRdb reprocessed the reads with MiXCR, giving one entry per CDR3 protein. The data show hundreds of thousands of distinct CDR3 sequences, with 35% to 45% seen just once and 2.5% to 3.5% held by the top ten. The CDR3 totals 15 residues. Germline V gene data show CDR1 as SGHVT and CDR2 as SQSDAQ. V lost 4 bases and J 0 bases, leaving 10 bases between the germline ends. Source material: PBMCs. V usage is TRBV7-4 and J usage is TRBJ2-1; D is uncertain. The receptor was derived from a human donor in good health (CMV status not recorded). Some clones in this sample may be carry-over from other donors' samples. The CDR3 coding sequence is TGTGCCAGCAGCTCCGGCCCTATCTCCTACAATGAGCAGTTCTTC. Amino acid sequence: CASSSGPISYNEQFF.